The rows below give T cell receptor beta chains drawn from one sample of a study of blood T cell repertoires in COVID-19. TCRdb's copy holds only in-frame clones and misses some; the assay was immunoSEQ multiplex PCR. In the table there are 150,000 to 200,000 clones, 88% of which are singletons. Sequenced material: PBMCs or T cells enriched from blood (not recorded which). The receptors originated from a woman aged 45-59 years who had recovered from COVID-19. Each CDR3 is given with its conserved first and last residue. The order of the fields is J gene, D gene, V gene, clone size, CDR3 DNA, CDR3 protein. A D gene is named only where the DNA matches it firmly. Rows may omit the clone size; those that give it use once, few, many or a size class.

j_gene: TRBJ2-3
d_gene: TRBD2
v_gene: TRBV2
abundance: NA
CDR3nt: TGTGCCAGCACGGTAACTAGCGGGGGGCCAGATACGCAGTATTTT
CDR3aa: CASTVTSGGPDTQYF

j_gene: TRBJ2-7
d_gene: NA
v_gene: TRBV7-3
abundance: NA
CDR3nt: TGTGCCAGCAGCCGGGACAACTCCTACGAGCAGTACTTC
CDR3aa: CASSRDNSYEQYF

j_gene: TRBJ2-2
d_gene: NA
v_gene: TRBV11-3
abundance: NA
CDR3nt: TGTGCCAGCAGCTTGGACACCATTTTGACCGGGGAGCTGTTTTTT
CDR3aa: CASSLDTILTGELFF

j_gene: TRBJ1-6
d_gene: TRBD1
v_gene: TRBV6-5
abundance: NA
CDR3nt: TGTGCCAGCAGTTGGGACAGGGGTTCACCCCTCCACTTT
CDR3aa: CASSWDRGSPLHF

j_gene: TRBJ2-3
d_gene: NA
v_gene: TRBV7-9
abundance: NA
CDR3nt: TGTGCCAGCAGCCCCCGGTCAGGGGCTCAAGGAGATACGCAGTATTTT
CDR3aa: CASSPRSGAQGDTQYF

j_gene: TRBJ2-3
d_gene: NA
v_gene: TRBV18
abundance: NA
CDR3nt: TGTGCCAGCTCACCTACTCTGGGCACAGATACGCAGTATTTT
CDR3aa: CASSPTLGTDTQYF

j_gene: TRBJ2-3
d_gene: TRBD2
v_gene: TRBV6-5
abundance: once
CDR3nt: TGTGCCAGCAGTTCCCAGCGGGGGGGCAGGGTAGATACGCAGTATTTT
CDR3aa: CASSSQRGGRVDTQYF

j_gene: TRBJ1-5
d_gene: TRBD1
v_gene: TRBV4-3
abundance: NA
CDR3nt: TGCGCCAGCAGCCAAGATCGACAGGGGGCCCCTCAGCCCCAGCATTTT
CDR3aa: CASSQDRQGAPQPQHF

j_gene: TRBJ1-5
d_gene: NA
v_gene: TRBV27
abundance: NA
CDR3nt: TGTGCCAGCAGTTTATCCGGGTCAACAGGGCGCGGACAGCCCCAGCATTTT
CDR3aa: CASSLSGSTGRGQPQHF

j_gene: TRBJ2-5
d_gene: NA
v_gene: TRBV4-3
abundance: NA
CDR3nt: TGCGCCAGCAGCCAAGATAGACAGCAAGAGACCCAGTACTTC
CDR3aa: CASSQDRQQETQYF

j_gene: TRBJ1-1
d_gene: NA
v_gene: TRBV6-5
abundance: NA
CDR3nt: TGTGCCAGCAGCCCCCGCTCCGGGAACACTGAAGCTTTCTTT
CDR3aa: CASSPRSGNTEAFF

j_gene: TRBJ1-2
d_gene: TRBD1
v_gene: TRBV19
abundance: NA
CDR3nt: TGTGCCAGTAGTCCCCAGGGGGCTAGCAGTACCGGCTACACCTTC
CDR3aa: CASSPQGASSTGYTF

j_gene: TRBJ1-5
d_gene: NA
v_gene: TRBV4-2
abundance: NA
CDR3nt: TGTGCCAGCAGCCGAGAGACAGGTTACAATCAGCCCCAGCATTTT
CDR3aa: CASSRETGYNQPQHF

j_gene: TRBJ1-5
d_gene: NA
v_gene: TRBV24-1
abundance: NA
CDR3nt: TGTGCCACCAGTCCGGGGGGGGTTCTTCAGCCCCAGCATTTT
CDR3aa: CATSPGGVLQPQHF

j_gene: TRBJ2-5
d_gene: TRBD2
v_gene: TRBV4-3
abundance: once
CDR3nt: TGCGCCAGCAGCCAAGATGAGCGGGGGGGCGGAGAGACCCAGTACTTC
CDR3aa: CASSQDERGGGETQYF

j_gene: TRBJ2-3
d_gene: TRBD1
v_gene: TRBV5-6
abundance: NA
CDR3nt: TGTGCCAGCAGCCAAGACAGGGGGCGTAGTACGCAGTATTTT
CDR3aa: CASSQDRGRSTQYF

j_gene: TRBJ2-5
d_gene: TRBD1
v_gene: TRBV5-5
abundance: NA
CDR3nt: TGTGCCAGCAGCTTGCAGGGGGCGGGGGAGACCCAGTACTTC
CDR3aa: CASSLQGAGETQYF

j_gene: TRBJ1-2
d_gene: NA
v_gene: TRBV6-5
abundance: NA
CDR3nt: TGTGCCAGCAGTTTAGACCGTACAGGGACCTATGGCTACACCTTC
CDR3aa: CASSLDRTGTYGYTF

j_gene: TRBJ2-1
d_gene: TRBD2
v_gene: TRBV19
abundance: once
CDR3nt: TGTGCCAGTAGTACCAGTGCCCCGGGACTAGCGGGGACTGAGCAGTTCTTC
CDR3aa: CASSTSAPGLAGTEQFF

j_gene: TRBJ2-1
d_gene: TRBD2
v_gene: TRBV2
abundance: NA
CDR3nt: TGTGCCAGCAGCAGACTAGCGGGGGGTGGTAATGAGCAGTTCTTC
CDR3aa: CASSRLAGGGNEQFF

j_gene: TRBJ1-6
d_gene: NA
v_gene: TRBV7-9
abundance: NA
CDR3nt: TGTGCCAGCAGCCCACAGGGTGACAATTCACCCCTCCACTTT
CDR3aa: CASSPQGDNSPLHF

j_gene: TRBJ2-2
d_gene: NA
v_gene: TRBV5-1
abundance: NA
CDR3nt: TGCGCCAGCAGCTTGGAACAGGGGGGGATCGGGGAGCTGTTTTTT
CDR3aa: CASSLEQGGIGELFF

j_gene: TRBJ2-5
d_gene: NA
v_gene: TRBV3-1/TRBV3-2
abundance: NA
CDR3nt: TGTGCCAGCAGCCATGGGCGGGTGGAGACCCAGTACTTC
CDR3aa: CASSHGRVETQYF

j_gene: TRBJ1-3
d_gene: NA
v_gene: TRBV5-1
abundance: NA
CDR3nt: TGCGCCAGCAGCGTCGCCGGGACATCAGGAAACACCATATATTTT
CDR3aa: CASSVAGTSGNTIYF

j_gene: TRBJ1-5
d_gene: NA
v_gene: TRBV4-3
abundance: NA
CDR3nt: TGCGCCAGCAGCCCGAGAGCGGCCAACAATCAGCCCCAGCATTTT
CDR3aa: CASSPRAANNQPQHF

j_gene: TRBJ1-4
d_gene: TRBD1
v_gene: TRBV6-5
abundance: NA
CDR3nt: TGTGCCACTTCCAGGGGGGCGGGTGAAAAACTGTTTTTT
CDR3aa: CATSRGAGEKLFF

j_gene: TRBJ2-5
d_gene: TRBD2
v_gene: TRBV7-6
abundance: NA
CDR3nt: TGTGCCAGCAGCCGCGGGACTAGCGGACAAGAGACCCAGTACTTC
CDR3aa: CASSRGTSGQETQYF

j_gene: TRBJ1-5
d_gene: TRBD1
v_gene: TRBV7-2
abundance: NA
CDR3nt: TGTGCCAGCAGCCCCCCAGGGACAGGGAGATCGTTTAGCAATCAGCCCCAGCATTTT
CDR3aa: CASSPPGTGRSFSNQPQHF

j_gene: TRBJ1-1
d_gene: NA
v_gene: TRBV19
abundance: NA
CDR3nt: TGTGCCACCCAAACGGGGGGCGCATGGACTGAAGCTTTCTTT
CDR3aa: CATQTGGAWTEAFF

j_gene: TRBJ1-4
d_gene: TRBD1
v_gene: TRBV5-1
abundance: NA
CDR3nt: TGCGCCAGCAGCTTGGGACAGGGGATTGCAACTAATGAAAAACTGTTTTTT
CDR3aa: CASSLGQGIATNEKLFF

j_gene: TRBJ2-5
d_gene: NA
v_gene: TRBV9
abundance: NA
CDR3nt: TGTGCCAGCAGCGTACAGGGATTTGGAGAGACCCAGTACTTC
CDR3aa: CASSVQGFGETQYF

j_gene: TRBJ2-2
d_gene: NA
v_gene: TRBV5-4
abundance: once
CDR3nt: TGTGCCAGCTCTCCGGAGACCGGATCCGGGGAGCTGTTTTTT
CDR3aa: CASSPETGSGELFF

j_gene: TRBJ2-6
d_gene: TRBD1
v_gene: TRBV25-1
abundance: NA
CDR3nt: TGTGCCAGCACCCTGGGACAGGGAGGGAGCGTCCTGACTTTC
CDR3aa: CASTLGQGGSVLTF

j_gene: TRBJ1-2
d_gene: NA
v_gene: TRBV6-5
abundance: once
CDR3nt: TGTGCCAGCAGGAGGCGGGGAGCCAACTATGGCTACACCTTC
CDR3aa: CASRRRGANYGYTF

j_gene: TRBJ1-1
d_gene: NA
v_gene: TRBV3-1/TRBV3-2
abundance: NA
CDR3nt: TGTGCCAGTCGAGGGCCTGTGGGGGCTTTCTTT
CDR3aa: CASRGPVGAFF

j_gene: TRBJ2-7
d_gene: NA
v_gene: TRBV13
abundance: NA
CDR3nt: TGTGCCAGCAGCTTAGAGGACAGCCTCGAGCAGTACTTC
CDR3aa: CASSLEDSLEQYF

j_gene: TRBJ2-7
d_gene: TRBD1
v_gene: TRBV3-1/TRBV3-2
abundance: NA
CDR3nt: TGTGCCAGCAGCCAAGAACCGGGACAGGGTTACGAGCAGTACTTC
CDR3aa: CASSQEPGQGYEQYF

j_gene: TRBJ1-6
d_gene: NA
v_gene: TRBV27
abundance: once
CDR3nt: TGTGCCAGCAGTTCCCCGAGCTCCTATAATTCACCCCTCCACTTT
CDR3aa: CASSSPSSYNSPLHF

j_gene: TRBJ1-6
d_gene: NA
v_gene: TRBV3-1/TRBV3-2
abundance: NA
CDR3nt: TGTGCCAGCAGCCAAGCGCGGGGGGATAATTCACCCCTCCACTTT
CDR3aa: CASSQARGDNSPLHF

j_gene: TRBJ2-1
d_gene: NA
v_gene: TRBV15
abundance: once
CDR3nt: TGTGCCACCAGCGTGTTGAGAAATGAGCAGTTCTTC
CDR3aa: CATSVLRNEQFF

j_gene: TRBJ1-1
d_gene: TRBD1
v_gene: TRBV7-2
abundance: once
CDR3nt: TGTGCCAGCAGCGGACAGCATAGGGGGCCGAACACTGAAGCTTTCTTT
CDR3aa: CASSGQHRGPNTEAFF

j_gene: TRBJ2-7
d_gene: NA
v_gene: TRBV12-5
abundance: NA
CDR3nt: TGTGCTAGTGGTTTTCTCGGCAAACCGGGATTACACGAGCAGTACTTC
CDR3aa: CASGFLGKPGLHEQYF